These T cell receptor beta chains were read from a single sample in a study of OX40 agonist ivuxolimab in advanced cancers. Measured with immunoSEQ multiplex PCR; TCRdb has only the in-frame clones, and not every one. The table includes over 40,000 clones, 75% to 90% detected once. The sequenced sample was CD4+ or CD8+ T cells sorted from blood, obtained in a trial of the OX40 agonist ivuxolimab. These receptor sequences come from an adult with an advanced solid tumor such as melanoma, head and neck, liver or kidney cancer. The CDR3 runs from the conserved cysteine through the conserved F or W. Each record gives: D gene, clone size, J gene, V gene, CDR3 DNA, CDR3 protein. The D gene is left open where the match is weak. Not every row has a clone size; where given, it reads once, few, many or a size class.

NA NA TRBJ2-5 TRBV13 TGTGCCAGCAGCTTAGTCGGGTCGTCACCGCAAGAGACCCAGTACTTC CASSLVGSSPQETQYF
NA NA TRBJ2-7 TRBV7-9 TGTGCCAGCAGCTTCGGTTGGAGATACGAGCAGTACTTC CASSFGWRYEQYF
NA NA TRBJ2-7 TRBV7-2 TGTGCCAGCAGCTTAGCGGGTACCAGCTACGAGCAGTACTTC CASSLAGTSYEQYF
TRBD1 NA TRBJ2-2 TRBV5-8 TGTGCCAGCCAGGGGGAAAATCCATTATCCACCGGGGAGCTGTTTTTT CASQGENPLSTGELFF
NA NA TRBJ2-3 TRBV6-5 TGTGCCAGCAGCAGACTTTACCCCCCAGATACGCAGTATTTT CASSRLYPPDTQYF
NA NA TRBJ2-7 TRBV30 TGTGCCTGGAGGTCTTATCGGGAGCAGTACTTC CAWRSYREQYF
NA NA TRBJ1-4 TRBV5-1 TGCGCCAGCAGCTTGGCAGGGCCCAATGAAAAACTGTTTTTT CASSLAGPNEKLFF
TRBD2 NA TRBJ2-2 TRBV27 TGTGCCAGCAGTTTAGGACTAGCGACCGGGGAGCTGTTTTTT CASSLGLATGELFF
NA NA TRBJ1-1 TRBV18 TGTGCCAGCTCACCAGAAGTCGGGAACACTGAAGCTTTCTTT CASSPEVGNTEAFF
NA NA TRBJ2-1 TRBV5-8 TGTGCCAGCAGCTTGGGGGCTAGATCTGAGCAGTTCTTC CASSLGARSEQFF
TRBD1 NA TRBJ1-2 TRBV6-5 TGTGCCAGCAGTTTGGACAGGGTGGAGGGCTACACCTTC CASSLDRVEGYTF
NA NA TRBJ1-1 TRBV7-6 TGTGCCAGCAGTCGGACCCGGCTCACTGAAGCTTTCTTT CASSRTRLTEAFF
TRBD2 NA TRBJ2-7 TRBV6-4 TGTGCCAGCAGCGCGGGGGGAGGCATCGGAACCTACGAGCAGTACTTC CASSAGGGIGTYEQYF
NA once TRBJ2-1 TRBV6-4 TGTGCCAGCAGTAGGGACCCCTACTCCTACAATGAGCAGTTCTTC CASSRDPYSYNEQFF
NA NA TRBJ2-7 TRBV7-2 TGTGCCAGCAGCTTTTTTGAACTTACCTCCTACGAGCAGTACTTC CASSFFELTSYEQYF
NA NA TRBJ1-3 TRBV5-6 TGTGCCAGCAGCTTATGGGGTCCAACCTTCGGAAACACCATATATTTT CASSLWGPTFGNTIYF
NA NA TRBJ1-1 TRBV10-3 TGTGCCATCAGTGAGTCTGGCAGCGAGAACACTGAAGCTTTCTTT CAISESGSENTEAFF
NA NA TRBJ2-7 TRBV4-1 TGCGCCAGCAGCCATGACCGGACAGCCTACGAGCAGTACTTC CASSHDRTAYEQYF
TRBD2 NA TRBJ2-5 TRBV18 TGTGCCAGCTCACTGTCCCCCGGGACTAGTGACGGGACCCAGTACTTC CASSLSPGTSDGTQYF
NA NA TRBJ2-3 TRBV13 TGTGCCAGCACCTATAGAGACGGGGGTCGAACCTTTCGTCAGTATTTT CASTYRDGGRTFRQYF
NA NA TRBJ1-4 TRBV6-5 TGTGCCAGCAGTTACGGGGCTTCCAATGAAAAACTGTTTTTT CASSYGASNEKLFF
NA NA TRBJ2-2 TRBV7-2 TGTGCCAGCAGCTTTAGGACAGCTACCGGGGAGCTGTTTTTT CASSFRTATGELFF
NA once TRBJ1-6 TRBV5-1 TGCGCCAGCAGCTCCCAGGGATCGTCCTATAATTCACCCCTCCACTTT CASSSQGSSYNSPLHF
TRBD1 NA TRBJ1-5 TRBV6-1 TGTGCCAGCAGTGAGCAGACAGGGGAAAATCAGCCCCAGCATTTT CASSEQTGENQPQHF
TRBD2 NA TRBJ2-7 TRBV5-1 TGCGCCAGCTCCGAGCGGACCGGGACTATCTACGAGCAGTACTTC CASSERTGTIYEQYF
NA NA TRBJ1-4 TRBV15 TGTGCCACCAGCAGAGATCAGGGCCTTAGTGAAAAACTGTTTTTT CATSRDQGLSEKLFF
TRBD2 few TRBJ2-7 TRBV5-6 TGTGCCAGCAGCCCTGCGGGACTAGCCTCCTACGAGCAGTACTTC CASSPAGLASYEQYF
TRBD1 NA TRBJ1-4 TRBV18 TGTGCCAGCTCCAAACAGGGGGCGGGTGAAAAACTGTTTTTT CASSKQGAGEKLFF
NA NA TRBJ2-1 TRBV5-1 TGCGCCAGCAGCTTGGACGCATATGAGCAGTTCTTC CASSLDAYEQFF
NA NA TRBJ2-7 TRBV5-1 TGCGCCAGCACCCTATCGGACGGACCCTACGAGCAGTACTTC CASTLSDGPYEQYF
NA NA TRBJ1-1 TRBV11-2 TGTGCCAGCAGCTTAGATCTCTTGGGGGGCGGCAGCACTGAAGCTTTCTTT CASSLDLLGGGSTEAFF
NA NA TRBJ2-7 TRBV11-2 TGTGCCAGCAGCCTAGGAAACTCCTACGAGCAGTACTTC CASSLGNSYEQYF
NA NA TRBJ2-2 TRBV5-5 TGTGCCAGCAGCTTGACAGGGATAGTAACCGGGGAGCTGTTTTTT CASSLTGIVTGELFF
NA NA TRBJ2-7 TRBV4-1 TGCGCATCAGGGGGGGGGACTAGGGCCAACGAGCAGTACTTC CASGGGTRANEQYF
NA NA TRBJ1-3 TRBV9 TGTGCCAGCAGCGTAGGAGGGACGGGAAACACCATATATTTT CASSVGGTGNTIYF
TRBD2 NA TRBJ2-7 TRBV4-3 TGCGCCAGCAGCCAGGGACTAGCGGGAGGGAGCTCCTACGAGCAGTACTTC CASSQGLAGGSSYEQYF
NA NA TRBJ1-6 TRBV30 TGTGCCTGGATTACCGGAACTCATAATTCACCCCTCCACTTT CAWITGTHNSPLHF
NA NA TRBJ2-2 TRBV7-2 NA CASSLVFWQGVSGELFF
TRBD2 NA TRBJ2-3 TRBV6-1 TGTGCCAGCAGTGAAGGTCGGCTAGCGGGAGGGCCCACAGATACGCAGTATTTT CASSEGRLAGGPTDTQYF
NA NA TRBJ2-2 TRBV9 TGTGCCAGCAGCGTAGGGTGGATTCCGAACACCGGGGAGCTGTTTTTT CASSVGWIPNTGELFF
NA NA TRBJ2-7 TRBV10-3 TGTGCCATCAGTGACTACAGAAGGGGGTCCTACGAGCAGTACTTC CAISDYRRGSYEQYF
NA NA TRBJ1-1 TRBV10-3 TGTGCCATCAGTGAGCTTCTGAACACTGAAGCTTTCTTT CAISELLNTEAFF
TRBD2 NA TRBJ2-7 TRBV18 TGTGCCAGCTCACGCCCGCCGGGACTAGCAGAGCAGTACTTC CASSRPPGLAEQYF
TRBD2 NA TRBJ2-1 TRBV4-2 TGTGCCAGCAGCTTTAGCGGGAGCAATGAGCAGTTCTTC CASSFSGSNEQFF
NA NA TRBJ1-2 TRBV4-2 TGTGCCAGCAGCCAAGATTCCGGGAACTATGGCTACACCTTC CASSQDSGNYGYTF
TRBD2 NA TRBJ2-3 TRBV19 TGTGCCAGTAGTATAGTGGCGGGAGGTACAGATACGCAGTATTTT CASSIVAGGTDTQYF
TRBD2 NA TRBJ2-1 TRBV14 TGTGCCAGCAGTCTAGCGGGAGACTACAATGAGCAGTTCTTC CASSLAGDYNEQFF
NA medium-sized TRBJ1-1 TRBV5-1 TGCGCCAGCAGCTTGGGGGGGATAGAGACGGCAGATGAAGCTTTCTTT CASSLGGIETADEAFF
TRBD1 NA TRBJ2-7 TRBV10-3 TGTGCCATCAGTGAGAATCAGAGACAGGGGACCGAGCAGTACTTC CAISENQRQGTEQYF
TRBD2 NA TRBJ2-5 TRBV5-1 TGCGCCAGCAGCTTGGGTACGGCATTATCTGGGGCTAGCGGGAGAGCTCCTCAAGAGACCCAGTACTTC CASSLGTALSGASGRAPQETQYF
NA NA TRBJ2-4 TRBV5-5 TGTGCCAGCAGCCCTGTTGGGGCTACAAACATTCAGTACTTC CASSPVGATNIQYF
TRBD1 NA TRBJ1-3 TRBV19 TGTGCCAGTATGGACAGGCAGCGCTCTGGAAACACCATATATTTT CASMDRQRSGNTIYF
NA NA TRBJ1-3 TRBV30 TGTGCCTGGAGTATTGTAGGATATACCATATATTTT CAWSIVGYTIYF
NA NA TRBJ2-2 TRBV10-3 TGTGCCATCAGCGACTTTGGGGGAGAATGGGCCGGGGAGCTGTTTTTT CAISDFGGEWAGELFF
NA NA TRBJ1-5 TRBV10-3 TGTGCCATCAGTGAGATACCCGACCTTCATAATCAGCCCCAGCATTTT CAISEIPDLHNQPQHF
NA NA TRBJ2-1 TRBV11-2 TGTGCCAGCAGCTGGGGACTCCACAATGAGCAGTTCTTC CASSWGLHNEQFF